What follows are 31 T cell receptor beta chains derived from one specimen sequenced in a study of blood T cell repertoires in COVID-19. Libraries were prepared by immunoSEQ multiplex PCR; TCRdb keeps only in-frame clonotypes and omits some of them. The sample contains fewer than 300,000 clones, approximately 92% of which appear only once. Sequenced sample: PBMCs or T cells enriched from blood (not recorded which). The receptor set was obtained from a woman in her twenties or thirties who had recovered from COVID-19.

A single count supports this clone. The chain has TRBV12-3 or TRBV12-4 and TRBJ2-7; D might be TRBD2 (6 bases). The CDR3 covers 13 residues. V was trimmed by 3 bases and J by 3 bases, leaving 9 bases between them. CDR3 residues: CASSLGGLYEQYF. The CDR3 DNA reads TGTGCCAGCAGTTTGGGGGGACTCTACGAGCAGTACTTC.

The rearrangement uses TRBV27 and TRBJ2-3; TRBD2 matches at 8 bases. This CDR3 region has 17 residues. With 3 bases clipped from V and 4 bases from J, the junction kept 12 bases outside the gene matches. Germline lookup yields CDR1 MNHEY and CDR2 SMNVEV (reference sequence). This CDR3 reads CASSLYTGGRRADTQYF. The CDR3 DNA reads TGTGCCAGCAGTTTGTATACGGGCGGGAGGAGGGCAGATACGCAGTATTTT.

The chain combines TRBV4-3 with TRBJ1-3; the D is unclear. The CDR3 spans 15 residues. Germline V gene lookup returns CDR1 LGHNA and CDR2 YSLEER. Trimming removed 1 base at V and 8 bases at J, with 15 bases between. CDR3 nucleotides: TGCGCCAGCAGCCAAGGTAGAGGGTCGGTAGACACCATATATTTT. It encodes CASSQGRGSVDTIYF.

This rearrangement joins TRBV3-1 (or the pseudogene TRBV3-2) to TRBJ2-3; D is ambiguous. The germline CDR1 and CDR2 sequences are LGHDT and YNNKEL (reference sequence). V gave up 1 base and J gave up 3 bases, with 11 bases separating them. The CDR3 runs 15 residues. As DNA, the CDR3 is TGTGCCAGCAGCCAAGGACACTTGGGTACAGATACGCAGTATTTT. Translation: CASSQGHLGTDTQYF.

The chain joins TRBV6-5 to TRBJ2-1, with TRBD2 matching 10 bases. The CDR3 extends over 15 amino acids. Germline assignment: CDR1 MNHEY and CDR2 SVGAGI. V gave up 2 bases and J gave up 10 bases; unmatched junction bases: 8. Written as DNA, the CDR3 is TGTGCCAGCAGTTACCGGCTAGCGGGAGTCGGGGAGCAGTTCTTC. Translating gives CASSYRLAGVGEQFF.

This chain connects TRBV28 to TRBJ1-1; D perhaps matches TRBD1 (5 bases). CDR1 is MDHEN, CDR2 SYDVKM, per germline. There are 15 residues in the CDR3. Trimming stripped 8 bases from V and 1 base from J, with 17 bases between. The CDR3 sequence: CASRSPGHTNTEAFF. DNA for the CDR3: TGTGCCAGCCGTAGCCCAGGACACACGAACACTGAAGCTTTCTTT.

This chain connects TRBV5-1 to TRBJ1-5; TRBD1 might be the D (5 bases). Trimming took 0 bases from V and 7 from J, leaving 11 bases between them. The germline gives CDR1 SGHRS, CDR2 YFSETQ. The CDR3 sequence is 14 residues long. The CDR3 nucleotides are TGCGCCAGCAGCTTGGATGGGGCGAGGCAGCCCCAGCATTTT. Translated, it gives CASSLDGARQPQHF.

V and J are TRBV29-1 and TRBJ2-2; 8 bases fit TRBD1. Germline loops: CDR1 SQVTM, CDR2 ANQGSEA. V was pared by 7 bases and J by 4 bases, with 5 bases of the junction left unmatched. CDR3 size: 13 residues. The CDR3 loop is CSARDRRTGELFF. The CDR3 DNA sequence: TGCAGCGCCCGGGACAGGCGCACCGGGGAGCTGTTTTTT.

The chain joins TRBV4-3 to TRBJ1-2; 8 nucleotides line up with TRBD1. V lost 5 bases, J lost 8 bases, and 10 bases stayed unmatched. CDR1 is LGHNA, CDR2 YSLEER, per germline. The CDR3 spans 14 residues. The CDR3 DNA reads TGCGCCAGCAGCTCCGGACAGGGCCTCATGGGCTACACCTTC. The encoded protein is CASSSGQGLMGYTF.

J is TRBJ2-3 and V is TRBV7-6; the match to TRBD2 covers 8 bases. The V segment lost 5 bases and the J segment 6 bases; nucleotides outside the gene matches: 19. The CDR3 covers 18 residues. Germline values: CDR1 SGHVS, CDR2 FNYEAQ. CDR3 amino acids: CASSRGLRVSGISDTQYF. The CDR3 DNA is TGTGCCAGCAGCCGAGGGCTGAGGGTTAGCGGGATCTCGGATACGCAGTATTTT.

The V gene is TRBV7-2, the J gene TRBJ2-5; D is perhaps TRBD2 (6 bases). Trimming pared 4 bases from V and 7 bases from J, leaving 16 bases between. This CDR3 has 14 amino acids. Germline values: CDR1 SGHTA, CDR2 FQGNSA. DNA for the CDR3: TGTGCCAGCAGCTCACAGGCGTCGGGAGCGACCCAGTACTTC. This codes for CASSSQASGATQYF.

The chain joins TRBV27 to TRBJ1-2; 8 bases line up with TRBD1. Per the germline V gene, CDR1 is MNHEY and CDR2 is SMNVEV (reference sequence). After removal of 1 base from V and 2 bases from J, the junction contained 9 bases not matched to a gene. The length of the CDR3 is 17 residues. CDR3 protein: CASSLFPGTGGNYGYTF. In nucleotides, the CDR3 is TGTGCCAGCAGTTTATTTCCCGGGACAGGAGGAAACTATGGCTACACCTTC.

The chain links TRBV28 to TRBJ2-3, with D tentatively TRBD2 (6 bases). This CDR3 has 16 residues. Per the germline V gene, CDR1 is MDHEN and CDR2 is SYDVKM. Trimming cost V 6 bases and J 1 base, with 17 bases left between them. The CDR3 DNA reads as TGTGCCAGCAGCCTTTCCGGGAGCACGCGCACAGATACGCAGTATTTT. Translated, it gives CASSLSGSTRTDTQYF.

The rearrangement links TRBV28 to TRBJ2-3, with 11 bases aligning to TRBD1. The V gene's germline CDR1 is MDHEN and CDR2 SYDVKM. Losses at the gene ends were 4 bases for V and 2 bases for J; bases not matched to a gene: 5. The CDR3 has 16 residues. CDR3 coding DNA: TGTGCCAGCAGTTCATGGGACAGGGGGAACACAGATACGCAGTATTTT. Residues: CASSSWDRGNTDTQYF.

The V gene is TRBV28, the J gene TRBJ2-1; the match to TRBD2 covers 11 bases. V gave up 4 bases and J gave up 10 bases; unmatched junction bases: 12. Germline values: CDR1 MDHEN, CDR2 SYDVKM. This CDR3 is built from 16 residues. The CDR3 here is CASSSASGRLVTEQFF. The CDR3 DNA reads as TGTGCCAGCAGTTCCGCTAGCGGGAGGCTTGTGACCGAGCAGTTCTTC. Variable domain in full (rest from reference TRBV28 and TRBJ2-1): DVKVTQSSRYLVKRTGEKVFLECVQDMDHENMFWYRQDPGLGLRLIYFSYDVKMKEKGDIPEGYSVSREKKERFSLILESASTNQTSMYLCASSSASGRLVTEQFFGPGTRLTVL.

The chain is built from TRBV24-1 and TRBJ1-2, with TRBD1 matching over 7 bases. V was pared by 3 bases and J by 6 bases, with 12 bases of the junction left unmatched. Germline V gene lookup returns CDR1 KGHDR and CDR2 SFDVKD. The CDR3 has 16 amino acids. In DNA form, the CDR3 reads TGTGCCACCAGTGATCCCCTTCGTGACAGGGATAATGGCTACACCTTC. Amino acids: CATSDPLRDRDNGYTF.

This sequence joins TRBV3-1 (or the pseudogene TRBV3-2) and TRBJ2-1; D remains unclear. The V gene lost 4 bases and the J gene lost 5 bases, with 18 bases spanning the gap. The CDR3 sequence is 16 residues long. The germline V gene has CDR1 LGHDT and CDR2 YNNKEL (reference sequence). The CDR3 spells CASSLSARRLDNEQFF. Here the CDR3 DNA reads TGTGCCAGCAGCCTATCCGCCCGGAGACTCGACAATGAGCAGTTCTTC.

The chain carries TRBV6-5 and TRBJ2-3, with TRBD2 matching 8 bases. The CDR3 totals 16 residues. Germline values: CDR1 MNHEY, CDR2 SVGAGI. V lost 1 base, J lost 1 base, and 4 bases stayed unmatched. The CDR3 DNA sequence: TGTGCCAGCAGTTACTTGGGACTAGACCGCACAGATACGCAGTATTTT. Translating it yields CASSYLGLDRTDTQYF.

The CDR3 region has the DNA TGTGCCAGCAGCAGCTCAGGGATAAATCAGCCCCAGCATTTT. Residues: CASSSSGINQPQHF. The rearrangement links TRBV28 to TRBJ1-5, with D possibly matching TRBD1 (5 bases). CDR3 length: 14 amino acids. Trimming pared 6 bases from V and 4 bases from J, leaving 13 bases between. Germline CDR1 is MDHEN and CDR2 is SYDVKM.

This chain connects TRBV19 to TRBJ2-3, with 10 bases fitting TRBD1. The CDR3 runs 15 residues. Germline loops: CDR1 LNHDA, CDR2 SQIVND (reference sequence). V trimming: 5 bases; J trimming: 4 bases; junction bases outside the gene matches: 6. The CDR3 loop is CASSGQGVIADTQYF. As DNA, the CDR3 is TGTGCCAGTAGTGGACAGGGGGTCATCGCAGATACGCAGTATTTT.

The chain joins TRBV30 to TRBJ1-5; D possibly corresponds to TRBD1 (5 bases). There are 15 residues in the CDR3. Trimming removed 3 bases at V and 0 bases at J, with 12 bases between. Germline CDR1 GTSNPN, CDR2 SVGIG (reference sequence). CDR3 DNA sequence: TGTGCCTGGAGCGGCGGGGGAAATAGCAATCAGCCCCAGCATTTT. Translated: CAWSGGGNSNQPQHF.

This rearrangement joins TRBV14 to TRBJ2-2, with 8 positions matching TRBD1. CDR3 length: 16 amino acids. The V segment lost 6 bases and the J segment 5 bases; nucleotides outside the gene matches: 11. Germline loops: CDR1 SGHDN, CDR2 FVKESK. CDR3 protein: CASSQTLRGLTGELFF. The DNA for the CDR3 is TGTGCCAGCAGTCAAACCCTCAGGGGGCTTACCGGGGAGCTGTTTTTT.

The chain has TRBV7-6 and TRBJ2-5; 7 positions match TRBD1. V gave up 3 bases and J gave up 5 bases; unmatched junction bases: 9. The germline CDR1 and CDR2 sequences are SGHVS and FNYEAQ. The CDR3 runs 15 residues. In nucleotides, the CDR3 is TGTGCCAGCAGCTTCCAACAGGGGTTTAGGGAGACCCAGTACTTC. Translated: CASSFQQGFRETQYF. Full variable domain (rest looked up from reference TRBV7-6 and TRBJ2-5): GAGVSQSPRYKVTKRGQDVALRCDPISGHVSLYWYRQALGQGPEFLTYFNYEAQQDKSGLPNDRFSAERPEGSISTLTIQRTEQRDSAMYRCASSFQQGFRETQYFGPGTRLLVL.

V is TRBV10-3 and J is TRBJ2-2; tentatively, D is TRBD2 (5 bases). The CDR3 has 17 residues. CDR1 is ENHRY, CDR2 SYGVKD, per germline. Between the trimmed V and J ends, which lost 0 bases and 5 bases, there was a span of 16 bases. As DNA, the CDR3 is TGTGCCATCAGTGAGTCTTTTCCCGGGGAACATACCGGGGAGCTGTTTTTT. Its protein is CAISESFPGEHTGELFF.

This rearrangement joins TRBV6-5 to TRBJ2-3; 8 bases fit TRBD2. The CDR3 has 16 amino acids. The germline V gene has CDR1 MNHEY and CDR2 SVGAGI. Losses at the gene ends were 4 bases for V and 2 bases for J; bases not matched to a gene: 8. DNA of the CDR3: TGTGCCAGCAGTTCACTAACGGGAGGGTCCACAGATACGCAGTATTTT. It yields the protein CASSSLTGGSTDTQYF.

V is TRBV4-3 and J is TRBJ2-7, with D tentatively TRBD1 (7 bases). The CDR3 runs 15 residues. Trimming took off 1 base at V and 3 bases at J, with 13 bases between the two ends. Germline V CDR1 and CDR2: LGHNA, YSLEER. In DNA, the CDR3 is TGCGCCAGCAGCCAAGGGGCAGGGGGGAGCTACGAGCAGTACTTC. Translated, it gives CASSQGAGGSYEQYF.

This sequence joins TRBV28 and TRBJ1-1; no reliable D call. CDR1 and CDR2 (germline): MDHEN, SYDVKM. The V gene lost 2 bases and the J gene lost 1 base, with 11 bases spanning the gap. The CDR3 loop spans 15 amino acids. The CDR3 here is CASSLRKTENTEAFF. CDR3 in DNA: TGTGCCAGCAGTTTACGAAAGACTGAGAACACTGAAGCTTTCTTT. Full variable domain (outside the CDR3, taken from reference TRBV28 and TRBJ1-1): DVKVTQSSRYLVKRTGEKVFLECVQDMDHENMFWYRQDPGLGLRLIYFSYDVKMKEKGDIPEGYSVSREKKERFSLILESASTNQTSMYLCASSLRKTENTEAFFGQGTRLTVV.

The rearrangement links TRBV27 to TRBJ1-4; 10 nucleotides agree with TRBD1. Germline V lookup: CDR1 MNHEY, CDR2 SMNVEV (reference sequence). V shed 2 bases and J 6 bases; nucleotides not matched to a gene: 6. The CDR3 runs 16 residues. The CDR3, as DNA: TGTGCCAGCAGTTTAGGTTTGGGACAGGGGTATGAAAAACTGTTTTTT. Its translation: CASSLGLGQGYEKLFF.

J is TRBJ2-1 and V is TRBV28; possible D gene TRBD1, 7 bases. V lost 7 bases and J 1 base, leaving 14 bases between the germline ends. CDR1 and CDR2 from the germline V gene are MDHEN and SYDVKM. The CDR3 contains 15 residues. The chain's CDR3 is CASTPGGQSYNEQFF. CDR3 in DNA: TGTGCCAGCACCCCCGGGGGACAGTCCTACAATGAGCAGTTCTTC.

CDR3 region: CASSLAEEAFF. Written as DNA, the CDR3 is TGTGCCAGCAGCTTGGCCGAGGAAGCTTTCTTT. The V gene is TRBV5-6, the J gene TRBJ1-1; D gene uncertain. Germline assignment: CDR1 SGHDT and CDR2 YYEEEE. The CDR3 spans 11 residues. Trimming stripped 0 bases from V and 8 bases from J, with 5 bases between. Drawing the rest from reference TRBV5-6 and TRBJ1-1, the complete variable domain is DAGVTQSPTHLIKTRGQQVTLRCSPKSGHDTVSWYQQALGQGPQFIFQYYEEEERQRGNFPDRFSGHQFPNYSSELNVNALLLGDSALYLCASSLAEEAFFGQGTRLTVV.

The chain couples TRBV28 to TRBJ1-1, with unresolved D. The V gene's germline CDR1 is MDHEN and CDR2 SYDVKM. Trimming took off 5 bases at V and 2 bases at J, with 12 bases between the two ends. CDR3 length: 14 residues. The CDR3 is CASSPTPGNTEAFF. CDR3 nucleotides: TGTGCCAGCAGTCCGACACCGGGAAACACTGAAGCTTTCTTT.